Below, one T cell receptor (beta chain) is given with its context. CDR1 and CDR2 (germline): MDHEN, SYDVKM. The CDR3 totals 16 residues. V shed 2 bases and J 5 bases; nucleotides not matched to a gene: 11. The record originates from a study of cytomegalovirus exposure and HLA in healthy donors. PCR employed 60 Vbeta and 13 Jbeta primers. Profiled with immunoSEQ multiplex PCR; TCRdb holds only in-frame clones, not every one. The profile shows 200,000 to 300,000 clones, roughly 81% of them singletons. The sequence came from a woman aged 40 to 49 in good health and CMV-seropositive. Sequenced sample: PBMCs. The chain couples TRBV28 to TRBJ1-1; 7 positions match TRBD1. Here the CDR3 reads CASSLGATGSRTEAFF. In nucleotides, the CDR3 is TGTGCCAGCAGTTTAGGGGCGACAGGGAGCAGGACTGAAGCTTTCTTT.